The clone carrying this TCR beta chain has more than one count but fewer than ten. This sample is part of a study of cytomegalovirus exposure and HLA in healthy donors. A multiplex PCR was run with 60 Vbeta primers and 13 Jbeta primers. TCRdb's table, derived via immunoSEQ multiplex PCR, lists solely in-frame clones and lacks some. The table has around 230,000 clones, approximately 84% seen once; the top ten hold roughly 0.24%. V dropped 5 bases and J dropped 1 base, with 8 bases sitting between them. Germline V gives CDR1 SGHTA, CDR2 FQGTGA. The CDR3 is 13 residues long. This TCR derives from a girl aged 2 to 9 in good health and CMV-seronegative. The chain recombines TRBV7-3 with TRBJ1-1, with D perhaps matching TRBD1 (6 bases). The sample was PBMCs. The CDR3 spells CASSRGQNTEAFF. The CDR3 DNA is TGTGCCAGCAGCAGGGGACAGAACACTGAAGCTTTCTTT. The whole variable domain, filled in from reference TRBV7-3 and TRBJ1-1, reads GAGVSQTPSNKVTEKGKYVELRCDPISGHTALYWYRQSLGQGPEFLIYFQGTGAADDSGLPNDRFFAVRPEGSVSTLKIQRTERGDSAVYLCASSRGQNTEAFFGQGTRLTVV.